The text below deals with one T cell receptor (beta chain). Its target is not known. The sample is drawn from a study of blood T cells in healthy people across ages. Findings and limits, study-wide: Correlation between TCR beta diversity and naive T cell percentage was strong. Both higher diversity and more naive CD4+ cells marked long-lived donors when set against aged donors.

Trimming cost V 7 bases and J 2 bases; bases outside gene matches: 14. Germline assignment: CDR1 SEHNR and CDR2 FQNEAQ (reference sequence). The CDR3 length is 16 residues. It was with a sample-barcoded 5' primer and a J-beta primer mix that a second PCR of roughly 6 to 12 cycles was run. MiXCR, applied by TCRdb to the 5' RACE reads, yields one record per CDR3 protein. In the table there are under 1 million distinct CDR3 sequences, 40% to 50% of which are singletons. This sequence joins TRBV7-9 and TRBJ2-7, with TRBD1 identical over 7 bases. The source is a man between 60 and 75 years old in good health. The sample was blood. The CDR3 sequence: CASTPKVGTATYEQYF. CDR3 bases: TGTGCCAGCACCCCCAAGGTAGGGACAGCGACCTACGAGCAGTACTTC.